These 11 T cell receptor beta chains were sequenced from one sample in a study of T cell responses to AZD1222 COVID-19 vaccine. Clones were read by immunoSEQ multiplex PCR, and TCRdb kept only the in-frame ones, dropping some. Counted here are some 83,000 clones, approximately 89% occurring once; the ten biggest clones make up more than 5%. This specimen was peripheral blood, taken 28 days after the second AZD1222 dose. These receptors were obtained from an adult who received the AZD1222 COVID-19 vaccine.

CDR3 residues: CASSSWDRTEAFF. DNA for the CDR3: TGTGCCAGCAGCTCTTGGGACAGGACTGAAGCTTTCTTT. The gene calls are TRBV7-2 and TRBJ1-1; 8 bases agree with TRBD1. J was trimmed by 5 bases and V by 4 bases; bases with no gene match: 3. Germline V gives CDR1 SGHTA, CDR2 FQGNSA. CDR3 length: 13 amino acids.

This clone is termed medium-sized (0.01 to 0.1%). The rearrangement joins TRBV4-2 to TRBJ2-7; D remains unclear. The V end lost 1 base, the J end lost 0 bases, and 7 bases lay between the germline ends. CDR1 and CDR2 (germline): LGHNA, YNFKEQ. CDR3 length equals 14 residues. The CDR3 sequence: CASSQAGGSYEQYF. The CDR3 DNA sequence: TGTGCCAGCAGCCAAGCGGGCGGCTCCTACGAGCAGTACTTC.

There are a few counts of this clone. The chain links TRBV29-1 to TRBJ1-2; TRBD1 agrees at 7 bases. V shed 7 bases, J shed 4 bases, and the junction held 9 bases outside the gene matches. The CDR3 is 13 residues long. Germline CDR1 reads SQVTM; CDR2 reads ANQGSEA. CDR3 DNA sequence: TGCAGCGCCTCTCCTACAGGGGCCTATGGCTACACCTTC. Protein product: CSASPTGAYGYTF.

This clone occurred once. This chain uses TRBV6-2 or TRBV6-3 with TRBJ2-1, with D unresolved. This CDR3 spans 13 amino acids. V lost 4 bases, J lost 5 bases, and 9 bases lay in between. In germline, CDR1 is MNHEY, CDR2 SVGEGT. The CDR3 reads CASSSWTNNEQFF. The CDR3 DNA is TGTGCCAGCAGTTCCTGGACGAACAATGAGCAGTTCTTC.

V usage is TRBV3-1 (or the pseudogene TRBV3-2) and J usage is TRBJ2-3, with 7 bases lining up with TRBD2. The junction had 13 bases not matched to a gene; V was cut back by 5 bases and J by 5 bases. CDR3 size: 16 residues. The germline gives CDR1 LGHDT, CDR2 YNNKEL (reference sequence). The CDR3 sequence is CASSDAGVPQGDTQYF. CDR3 sequence (DNA): TGTGCCAGCAGCGATGCGGGGGTCCCCCAGGGAGATACGCAGTATTTT.

The chain is built from TRBV14 and TRBJ2-6; D is unclear. The CDR3 is 17 residues long. CDR1 is SGHDN and CDR2 is FVKESK in the germline V gene. Trimming shortened V by 0 bases and J by 0 bases, and 9 bases separated the two germline ends. The chain's CDR3 is CASSQEGWVSGANVLTF. The CDR3 DNA reads as TGTGCCAGCAGCCAAGAGGGGTGGGTCTCTGGGGCCAACGTCCTGACTTTC.

The chain combines TRBV3-1 (or the pseudogene TRBV3-2) with TRBJ1-2; D is ambiguous. V lost 4 bases and J lost 6, with 15 bases in between. Germline V lookup: CDR1 LGHDT, CDR2 YNNKEL (reference sequence). The CDR3 loop spans 14 amino acids. The CDR3 DNA sequence: TGTGCCAGCAGCCCCTCCCCTACGTTCAATGGCTACACCTTC. Translating gives CASSPSPTFNGYTF.

V gene TRBV18 combines with J gene TRBJ2-5; no definite D call. This CDR3 is 12 amino acids long. Per germline, CDR1 KGHSH and CDR2 LQKENI. The ends were cut back, 5 bases at V and 1 base at J, with 5 bases in the middle. The CDR3 spells CASSASQETQYF. CDR3 nucleotide sequence: TGTGCCAGCTCAGCTTCCCAAGAGACCCAGTACTTC.

The chain joins TRBV6-2 or TRBV6-3 to TRBJ1-1, with TRBD1 matching over 11 bases. J was trimmed by 10 bases and V by 2 bases; bases with no gene match: 12. The CDR3 runs to 16 residues. From germline, CDR1 is MNHEY and CDR2 SVGEGT. The CDR3 region is CASSYEAGTGGIGAFF. In DNA, the CDR3 is TGTGCCAGCAGTTACGAGGCCGGGACAGGGGGGATTGGAGCTTTCTTT.

The chain joins TRBV18 to TRBJ1-4; D ambiguous. This CDR3 is 12 amino acids long. The V gene's germline CDR1 is KGHSH and CDR2 LQKENI. V lost 4 bases and J lost 7, with 7 bases in between. CDR3 loop: CASSLPGEKLFF. The DNA for the CDR3 is TGTGCCAGCTCACTACCGGGTGAAAAACTGTTTTTT.

The V and J genes are TRBV27 and TRBJ2-3, with unresolved D. Germline values: CDR1 MNHEY, CDR2 SMNVEV (reference sequence). Trimming left V 3 bases short and J 0 bases short, with 13 bases between. The CDR3 sequence is 16 residues long. The CDR3 bases are TGTGCCAGCAGTTTTGACCCTTGGGCTAGCACAGATACGCAGTATTTT. This codes for CASSFDPWASTDTQYF.